This TCR beta chain was recorded in a study of blood T cells in healthy people across ages. The study, taken as a whole, reports: Roughly linearly, TCR beta diversity per million T cells fell as age increased.

On this clonotype: As yet, its antigen is unknown.

Then a second PCR, running roughly 7 to 11 cycles, was carried out with a sample-barcoded 5' primer and a J-beta primer mix. TCRdb fed the 5' RACE reads into MiXCR, producing one record per CDR3 protein. The data hold about 1.6 million distinct CDR3 sequences, with around 36% observed a single time. Samples had at least 6.5 million PBMCs isolated from them. Total RNA, at least 5 micrograms per sample, was extracted from PBMCs. The sequenced sample was blood. The origin of this receptor is a woman under 40 in good health.

The CDR3 region is CSAMGDESYEQYF. The CDR3 coding sequence is TGCAGTGCAATGGGTGATGAGTCCTACGAGCAGTACTTC. The V call is TRBV20-1, the J call TRBJ2-7; D is ambiguous. Germline assignment: CDR1 DFQATT and CDR2 SNEGSKA (reference sequence). V was cut by 6 bases and J by 1 base, with 13 bases left in between. This CDR3 has 13 amino acids.